This TCR beta chain is drawn from a study of blood T cell repertoires in COVID-19. In the study overall: T cells, B-cell-depleted T cells, or PBMCs provided the cDNA or gDNA that served as material.

As handled by the study authors: Reference gene primer amplification in the assay estimated nucleated cell counts. Clones were read by immunoSEQ multiplex PCR, and TCRdb kept only the in-frame ones, dropping some. Clone size and the V and J calls come from that table; the DNA yielded D and trimming. The data show some 290,000 clones, roughly 90% seen once. Patients in Seattle were enrolled during active infection, then followed longitudinally. Sequences were obtained from peripheral blood. The clonotype originates from a woman in her 30s with COVID-19, enrolled during active disease.

CDR3 nucleotide sequence: TGTGCCAGCAGTTACTTCGCGGGGGGCACAGATACGCAGTATTTT. It codes for CASSYFAGGTDTQYF. The chain carries TRBV6-5 and TRBJ2-3; 7 bases are shared with TRBD2. CDR3 length: 15 amino acids. CDR1 MNHEY and CDR2 SVGAGI come from the germline V gene. The trim removed 1 base at V and 1 base at J, leaving 2 bases unmatched.